These 21 T cell receptor beta chains came from one sample sequenced in a study of shared clonotypes between healthy human individuals. Only in-frame clones appear in the TCRdb table, and some are missing; sequencing was by immunoSEQ multiplex PCR. The data show around 1.1 million clones, about 80% seen once. The sample taken for sequencing was memory CD4+ T cells from PBMCs. Subset here: CD45RA-negative fraction. These receptors were collected from a man between 18 and 29 years old in good health. Some clones in this sample may be carry-over from other donors' samples.

This clone was detected only a few times. The gene calls are TRBV9 and TRBJ2-1; the D is unclear. Germline CDR1 SGDLS, CDR2 YYNGEE. CDR3 length equals 13 residues. V was clipped by 2 bases and J by 5 bases, with 8 bases between them. In DNA form, the CDR3 reads TGTGCCAGCAGCGTCTCCCCCGACAATGAGCAGTTCTTC. Residues: CASSVSPDNEQFF.

The genes are TRBV6-6 and TRBJ1-2; tentative D call: TRBD1 (6 bases). Trimming left V 4 bases short and J 5 bases short, with 8 bases between. CDR1 and CDR2 (germline): MNHNY, SVGAGI (reference sequence). The CDR3 sequence is 12 residues long. CDR3 nucleotide sequence: TGTGCCAGCAGTTTTACAGGGTATGGCTACACCTTC. Encoded protein: CASSFTGYGYTF.

On this clone: The same CDR3 can be traced to other DNA sequences in this sample. V and J are TRBV10-3 and TRBJ1-2; 9 bases fit TRBD1. The germline V gene has CDR1 ENHRY and CDR2 SYGVKD. The CDR3 runs to 14 residues. V shed 0 bases, J shed 4 bases, and the junction held 0 bases outside the gene matches. CDR3 bases: TGTGCCATCAGTGAGTCGGGACAGGGCTATGGCTACACCTTC. Protein product: CAISESGQGYGYTF.

The chain uses TRBV5-1 and TRBJ2-3; D might be TRBD2 (6 bases). Germline V gene sequence: CDR1 SGHRS, CDR2 YFSETQ. This CDR3 region has 21 residues. Trimming removed 9 bases at V and 5 bases at J, with 40 bases between. The CDR3 loop is CATSKGRRGGFVEGLQDTQYF. The DNA of the CDR3 is TGCGCCACCTCAAAGGGACGCCGAGGAGGGTTCGTTGAGGGGTTGCAAGATACGCAGTATTTT. Full variable domain (missing parts from reference TRBV5-1 and TRBJ2-3): KAGVTQTPRYLIKTRGQQVTLSCSPISGHRSVSWYQQTPGQGLQFLFEYFSETQRNKGNFPGRFSGRQFSNSRSEMNVSTLELGDSALYLCATSKGRRGGFVEGLQDTQYFGPGTRLTVL.

This clone was counted only a few times. The junction departs from the called germline gene at one end, perhaps through a read error. The V and J genes are TRBV7-9 and TRBJ1-5; 7 bases are a match to TRBD1. Germline assignment: CDR1 SEHNR and CDR2 FQNEAQ (reference sequence). CDR3 length: 15 amino acids. CDR3 amino acids: CASRLGTDSNQPQHF. CDR3 coding DNA: TGTGCCAGCAGATTAGGGACAGATAGCAATCAGCCCCAGCATTTT. Full variable domain (rest looked up from reference TRBV7-9 and TRBJ1-5): DTGVSQNPRHKITKRGQNVTFRCDPISEHNRLYWYRQTLGQGPEFLTYFQNEAQLEKSRLLSDRFSAERPKGSFSTLEIQRTEQGDSAMYLCASRLGTDSNQPQHFGDGTRLSIL.

The rearrangement links TRBV7-2 to TRBJ1-2; 8 nucleotides line up with TRBD1. CDR3 length: 15 residues. The junction had 6 bases not matched to a gene; V was cut back by 5 bases and J by 1 base. Germline V lookup: CDR1 SGHTA, CDR2 FQGNSA. The CDR3 loop reads CASSRGTGINYGYTF. Written as DNA, the CDR3 is TGTGCCAGCAGCCGGGGGACAGGTATTAACTATGGCTACACCTTC.

The chain recombines TRBV5-4 with TRBJ2-5, with TRBD1 as a possible D gene (6 bases). V was trimmed by 1 base and J by 5 bases, leaving 12 bases between them. This CDR3 contains 14 residues. CDR1 and CDR2 from the germline V gene are SGHNT and YYREEE (reference sequence). CDR3 sequence: CASSLPGARETQYF. CDR3 sequence (DNA): TGTGCCAGCAGCTTGCCAGGGGCAAGGGAGACCCAGTACTTC. Based on the CDR3 plus reference TRBV5-4 and TRBJ2-5, the full variable domain is ETGVTQSPTHLIKTRGQQVTLRCSSQSGHNTVSWYQQALGQGPQFIFQYYREEENGRGNFPPRFSGLQFPNYSSELNVNALELDDSALYLCASSLPGARETQYFGPGTRLLVL.

This clone was seen only a few times. The chain joins TRBV5-1 to TRBJ2-1; D is ambiguous. There are 15 residues in the CDR3. V dropped 0 bases and J dropped 2 bases, with 9 bases sitting between them. The germline V gene has CDR1 SGHRS and CDR2 YFSETQ. CDR3 amino acids: CASSLEPAPYNEQFF. For the CDR3, the DNA is TGCGCCAGCAGCTTGGAACCAGCCCCCTACAATGAGCAGTTCTTC.

This clone was picked up many times. The chain has TRBV29-1 and TRBJ2-7, with no clear D. Germline V CDR1 and CDR2: SQVTM, ANQGSEA. The CDR3 has 14 amino acids. Trimming pared 4 bases from V and 2 bases from J, leaving 15 bases between. The chain's CDR3 is CSVGSWQAPYEQYF. As DNA, the CDR3 is TGCAGCGTTGGTAGTTGGCAAGCCCCCTACGAGCAGTACTTC.

CDR3 sequence: CASSQDPSLAGTQYF. CDR3 nucleotides: TGCGCCAGCAGCCAAGATCCCAGTCTAGCGGGGACCCAGTACTTC. V is TRBV4-3 and J is TRBJ2-5; TRBD2 matches 8 bases. Germline V gives CDR1 LGHNA, CDR2 YSLEER. V trimming: 0 bases; J trimming: 7 bases; junction bases outside the gene matches: 7. The CDR3 is 15 residues long.

This clone was counted only a few times. The chain is built from TRBV28 and TRBJ2-3; D gene unclear. V was pared by 6 bases and J by 7 bases, with 11 bases between. The CDR3 extends over 12 amino acids. Germline V gives CDR1 MDHEN, CDR2 SYDVKM. The CDR3 sequence is CASRGLQNTQYF. CDR3 coding DNA: TGTGCCAGCAGGGGCCTACAAAATACGCAGTATTTT.

The J gene is TRBJ1-1, the V gene TRBV14; weak D call: TRBD1 (5 bases). Trimming stripped 1 base from V and 7 bases from J, with 13 bases between. The CDR3 contains 14 residues. CDR1 is SGHDN and CDR2 is FVKESK in the germline V gene. The CDR3 loop reads CASSQGGRSGEAFF. CDR3 DNA: TGTGCCAGCAGCCAAGGGGGACGGTCCGGTGAAGCTTTCTTT.

The chain joins TRBV28 to TRBJ2-6, with D perhaps given as TRBD1 or TRBD2 (6 bases each). Trimming stripped 8 bases from V and 0 bases from J, with 14 bases between. The CDR3 runs 16 residues. The germline gives CDR1 MDHEN, CDR2 SYDVKM. The CDR3 sequence: CASRGGGNSGANVLTF. The CDR3, as DNA: TGTGCCAGCCGTGGAGGGGGGAACTCTGGGGCCAACGTCCTGACTTTC.

The CDR3 nucleotides read TGTGCCATCAGTGAGGGTGACGCAACCTACGAGCAGTACTTC. It codes for CAISEGDATYEQYF. The chain uses TRBV10-3 and TRBJ2-7, with D uncertain. Germline V CDR1 and CDR2: ENHRY, SYGVKD. V shed 2 bases and J shed 2 bases, with 10 bases lying between them. This CDR3 has 14 amino acids.

This clone showed up just a few times. The genes are TRBV27 and TRBJ1-2; D is unresolved. Trimming left V 6 bases short and J 1 base short, with 6 bases between. Germline values: CDR1 MNHEY, CDR2 SMNVEV (reference sequence). The CDR3 has 12 residues. Here the CDR3 reads CASRGGNYGYTF. The DNA of the CDR3 is TGTGCCAGCAGGGGCGGTAACTATGGCTACACCTTC.

This chain connects TRBV28 to TRBJ2-7; 10 bases fit TRBD2. The CDR3 is 15 residues long. Germline loops: CDR1 MDHEN, CDR2 SYDVKM. The junction had 5 bases not matched to a gene; V was cut back by 5 bases and J by 1 base. The chain's CDR3 is CASSPPLAGSYEQYF. The CDR3 bases are TGTGCCAGCAGTCCCCCACTAGCGGGGTCCTACGAGCAGTACTTC. The whole variable domain, filled in from reference TRBV28 and TRBJ2-7, reads DVKVTQSSRYLVKRTGEKVFLECVQDMDHENMFWYRQDPGLGLRLIYFSYDVKMKEKGDIPEGYSVSREKKERFSLILESASTNQTSMYLCASSPPLAGSYEQYFGPGTRLTVT.

J is TRBJ1-3 and V is TRBV19, with D possibly matching TRBD1 (5 bases). Trimming shortened V by 3 bases and J by 0 bases, and 12 bases separated the two germline ends. The CDR3 consists of 16 residues. Per the germline V gene, CDR1 is LNHDA and CDR2 is SQIVND (reference sequence). CDR3 bases: TGTGCCAGTAGTATTCTAGGGGCCGGCTCTGGAAACACCATATATTTT. Amino acid sequence: CASSILGAGSGNTIYF.

The gene calls are TRBV7-6 and TRBJ2-6, with 7 positions matching TRBD1. J was trimmed by 0 bases and V by 5 bases; bases with no gene match: 4. The length of the CDR3 is 16 residues. CDR1 is SGHVS, CDR2 FNYEAQ, per germline. The CDR3 DNA follows: TGTGCCAGCAGCCCCGACAGGGCCTCTGGGGCCAACGTCCTGACTTTC. The encoded protein is CASSPDRASGANVLTF.

The chain couples TRBV25-1 to TRBJ2-1; D is possibly TRBD1 (6 bases). This CDR3 has 15 amino acids. Germline CDR1 is MGHDK and CDR2 is SYGVNS. Between the trimmed V and J ends, which lost 1 base and 12 bases, there was a span of 19 bases. The DNA for the CDR3 is TGTGCCAGCAGTGAATTGGGCAGGGGTATCGTTCGGCAGTTCTTC. Protein sequence: CASSELGRGIVRQFF. Drawing the rest from reference TRBV25-1 and TRBJ2-1, the complete variable domain is EADIYQTPRYLVIGTGKKITLECSQTMGHDKMYWYQQDPGMELHLIHYSYGVNSTEKGDLSSESTVSRIRTEHFPLTLESARPSHTSQYLCASSELGRGIVRQFFGPGTRLTVL.

V is TRBV29-1 and J is TRBJ2-7; D is unresolved. This CDR3 region has 12 residues. Germline-derived CDR1 and CDR2 are SQVTM and ANQGSEA. Trimming took 1 base from V and 5 from J, leaving 9 bases between them. The CDR3 here is CSVEGNRDEQYF. In nucleotides, the CDR3 is TGCAGCGTTGAAGGGAACCGGGACGAGCAGTACTTC.

This chain connects TRBV29-1 to TRBJ2-4; D is possibly TRBD2 (5 bases). CDR1 and CDR2 (germline): SQVTM, ANQGSEA. Trimming removed 7 bases at V and 0 bases at J, with 13 bases between. This CDR3 comprises 14 residues. The CDR3 spells CSDPPGLAKNIQYF. The CDR3, as DNA: TGCAGCGACCCTCCGGGATTAGCCAAAAACATTCAGTACTTC.